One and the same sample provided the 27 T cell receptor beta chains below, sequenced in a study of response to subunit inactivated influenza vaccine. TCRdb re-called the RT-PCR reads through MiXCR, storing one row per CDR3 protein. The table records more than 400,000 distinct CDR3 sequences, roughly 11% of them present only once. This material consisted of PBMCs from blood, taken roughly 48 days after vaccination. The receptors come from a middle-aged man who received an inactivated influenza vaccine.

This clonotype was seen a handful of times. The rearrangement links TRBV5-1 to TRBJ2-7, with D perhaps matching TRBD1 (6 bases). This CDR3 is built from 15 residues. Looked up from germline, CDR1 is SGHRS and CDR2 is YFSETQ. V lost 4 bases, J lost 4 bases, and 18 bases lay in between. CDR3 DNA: TGCGCCAGCAGCAACGGACAGAGTGGAGTGTACGAGCAGTACTTC. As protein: CASSNGQSGVYEQYF.

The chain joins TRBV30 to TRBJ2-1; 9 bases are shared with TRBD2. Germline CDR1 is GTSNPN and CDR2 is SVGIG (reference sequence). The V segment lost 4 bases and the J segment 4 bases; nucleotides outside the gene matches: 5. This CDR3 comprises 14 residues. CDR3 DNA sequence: TGTGCCTGGACGAGCGGGGGGTCTTACAATGAGCAGTTCTTC. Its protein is CAWTSGGSYNEQFF.

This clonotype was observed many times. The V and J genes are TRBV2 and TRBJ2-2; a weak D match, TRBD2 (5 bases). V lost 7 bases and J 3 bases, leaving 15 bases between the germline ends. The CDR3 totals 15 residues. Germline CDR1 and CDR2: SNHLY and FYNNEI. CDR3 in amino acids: CASNGADQDTGELFF. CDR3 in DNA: TGTGCCAGCAATGGAGCGGACCAGGACACCGGGGAGCTGTTTTTT.

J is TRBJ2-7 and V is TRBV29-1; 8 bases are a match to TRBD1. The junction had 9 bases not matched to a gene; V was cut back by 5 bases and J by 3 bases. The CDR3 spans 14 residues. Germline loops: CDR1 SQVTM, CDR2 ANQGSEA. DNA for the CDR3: TGCAGCGTTCGGGGGCAGGGGGCAATCTACGAGCAGTACTTC. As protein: CSVRGQGAIYEQYF.

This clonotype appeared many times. The CDR3 sequence: CSASRERETQYF. The CDR3, as DNA: TGCAGTGCTAGTAGGGAGAGGGAGACCCAGTACTTC. The chain employs TRBV20-1 and TRBJ2-5; possible D gene TRBD2, 5 bases. V lost 3 bases and J lost 5, with 10 bases in between. Germline CDR1 and CDR2: DFQATT and SNEGSKA (reference sequence). CDR3 length: 12 residues.

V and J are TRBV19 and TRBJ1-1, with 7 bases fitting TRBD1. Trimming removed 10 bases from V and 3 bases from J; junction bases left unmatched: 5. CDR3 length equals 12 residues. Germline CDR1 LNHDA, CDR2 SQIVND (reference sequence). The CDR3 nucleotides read TGTGCCACGGGACAGCGGTACACTGAAGCTTTCTTT. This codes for CATGQRYTEAFF.

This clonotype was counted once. Written as DNA, the CDR3 is TGTGCCACCAGTGATTTCGGCGGGAGGGCCAGGAATGAGCAGTTCTTC. Residues: CATSDFGGRARNEQFF. The chain is built from TRBV24-1 and TRBJ2-1, with 9 positions matching TRBD2. The germline V gene has CDR1 KGHDR and CDR2 SFDVKD. The CDR3 covers 16 residues. Trimming cost V 1 base and J 7 bases; bases outside gene matches: 7.

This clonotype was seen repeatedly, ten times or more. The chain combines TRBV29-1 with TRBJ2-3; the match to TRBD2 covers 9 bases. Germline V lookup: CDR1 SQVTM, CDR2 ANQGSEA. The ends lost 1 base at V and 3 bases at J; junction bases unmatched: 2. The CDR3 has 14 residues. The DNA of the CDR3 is TGCAGCGTTGAAGGGGCGGGGGGGACAGATACGCAGTATTTT. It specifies CSVEGAGGTDTQYF.

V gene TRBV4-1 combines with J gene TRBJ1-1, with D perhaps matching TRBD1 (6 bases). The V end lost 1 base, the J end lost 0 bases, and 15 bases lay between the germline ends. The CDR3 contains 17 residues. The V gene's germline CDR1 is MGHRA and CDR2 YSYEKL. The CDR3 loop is CASSQGSEGHLNTEAFF. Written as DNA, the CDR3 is TGCGCCAGCAGCCAAGGTAGTGAGGGACACCTGAACACTGAAGCTTTCTTT.

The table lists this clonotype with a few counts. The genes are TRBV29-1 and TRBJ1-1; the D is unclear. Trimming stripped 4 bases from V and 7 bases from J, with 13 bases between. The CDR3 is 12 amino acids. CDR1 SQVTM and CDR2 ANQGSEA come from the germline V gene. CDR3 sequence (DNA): TGCAGCGTTGGGGGTCAGTTCCTTGAAGCTTTCTTT. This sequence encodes CSVGGQFLEAFF.

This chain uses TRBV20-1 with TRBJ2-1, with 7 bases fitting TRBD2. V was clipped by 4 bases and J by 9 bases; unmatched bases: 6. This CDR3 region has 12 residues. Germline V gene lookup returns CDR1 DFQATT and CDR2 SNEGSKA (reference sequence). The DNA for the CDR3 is TGCAGTGCTACCGGACTAGTGGGTGAGCAGTTCTTC. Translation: CSATGLVGEQFF.

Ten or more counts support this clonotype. DNA for the CDR3: TGTGCCAGCAGTTTCCCCGGGACGTATCGCAATCAGCCCCAGCATTTT. It translates to CASSFPGTYRNQPQHF. V is TRBV12-3 or TRBV12-4 and J is TRBJ1-5, with D possibly TRBD1 on 5 matching bases. This CDR3 has 16 residues. V was clipped by 3 bases and J by 2 bases, with 14 bases between them.

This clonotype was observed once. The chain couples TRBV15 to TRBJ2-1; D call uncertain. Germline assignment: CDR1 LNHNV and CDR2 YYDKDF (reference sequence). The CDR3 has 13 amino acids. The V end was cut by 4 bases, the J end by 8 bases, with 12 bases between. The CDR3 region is CATSTRRYYEQFF. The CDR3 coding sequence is TGTGCCACCAGCACGAGGCGATACTATGAGCAGTTCTTC.

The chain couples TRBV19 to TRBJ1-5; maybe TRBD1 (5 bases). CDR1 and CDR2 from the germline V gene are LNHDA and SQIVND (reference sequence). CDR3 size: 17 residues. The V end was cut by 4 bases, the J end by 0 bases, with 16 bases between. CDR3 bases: TGTGCCAGTAGTACAGGGTCGGCGGGTTATAGCAATCAGCCCCAGCATTTT. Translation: CASSTGSAGYSNQPQHF.

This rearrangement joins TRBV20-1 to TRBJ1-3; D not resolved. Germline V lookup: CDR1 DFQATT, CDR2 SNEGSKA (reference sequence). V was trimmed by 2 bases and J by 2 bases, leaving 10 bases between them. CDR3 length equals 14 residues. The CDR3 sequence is CSARRGPTGNTIYF. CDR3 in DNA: TGCAGTGCTAGACGCGGGCCTACTGGAAACACCATATATTTT.

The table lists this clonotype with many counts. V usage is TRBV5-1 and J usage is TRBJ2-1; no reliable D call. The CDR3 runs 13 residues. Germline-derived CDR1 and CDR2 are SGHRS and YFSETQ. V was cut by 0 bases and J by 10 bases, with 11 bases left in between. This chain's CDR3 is CASSLGTAREQFF. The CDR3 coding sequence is TGCGCCAGCAGCTTGGGGACGGCAAGAGAGCAGTTCTTC. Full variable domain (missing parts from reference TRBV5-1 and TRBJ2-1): KAGVTQTPRYLIKTRGQQVTLSCSPISGHRSVSWYQQTPGQGLQFLFEYFSETQRNKGNFPGRFSGRQFSNSRSEMNVSTLELGDSALYLCASSLGTAREQFFGPGTRLTVL.

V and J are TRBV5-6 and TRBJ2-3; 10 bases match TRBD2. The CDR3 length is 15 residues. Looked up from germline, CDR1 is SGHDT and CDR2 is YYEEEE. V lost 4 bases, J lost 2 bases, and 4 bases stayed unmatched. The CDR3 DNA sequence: TGTGCCAGCAGCATGACTAGCGGGTACACAGATACGCAGTATTTT. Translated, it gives CASSMTSGYTDTQYF.

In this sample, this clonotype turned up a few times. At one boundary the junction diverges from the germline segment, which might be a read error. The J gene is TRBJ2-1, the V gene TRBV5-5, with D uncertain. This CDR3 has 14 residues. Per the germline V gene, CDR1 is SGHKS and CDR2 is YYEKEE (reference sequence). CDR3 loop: CASILAPLGNEQFF. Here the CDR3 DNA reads TGTGCCAGCATCTTGGCCCCATTGGGCAATGAGCAGTTCTTC.

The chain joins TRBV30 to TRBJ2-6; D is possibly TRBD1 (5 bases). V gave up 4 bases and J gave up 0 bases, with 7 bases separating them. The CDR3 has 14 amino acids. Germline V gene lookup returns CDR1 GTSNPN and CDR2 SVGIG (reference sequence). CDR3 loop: CAWTRASGANVLTF. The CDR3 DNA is TGTGCCTGGACCAGGGCCTCTGGGGCCAACGTCCTGACTTTC. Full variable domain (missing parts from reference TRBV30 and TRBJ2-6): SQTIHQWPATLVQPVGSPLSLECTVEGTSNPNLYWYRQAAGRGLQLLFYSVGIGQISSEVPQNLSASRPQDRQFILSSKKLLLSDSGFYLCAWTRASGANVLTFGAGSRLTVL.

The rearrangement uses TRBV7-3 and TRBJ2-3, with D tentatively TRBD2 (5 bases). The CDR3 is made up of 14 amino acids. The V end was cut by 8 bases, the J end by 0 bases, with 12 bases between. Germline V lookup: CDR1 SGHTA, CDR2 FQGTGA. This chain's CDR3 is CASLAYPSTDTQYF. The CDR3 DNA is TGTGCCAGCTTAGCGTACCCTAGCACAGATACGCAGTATTTT.

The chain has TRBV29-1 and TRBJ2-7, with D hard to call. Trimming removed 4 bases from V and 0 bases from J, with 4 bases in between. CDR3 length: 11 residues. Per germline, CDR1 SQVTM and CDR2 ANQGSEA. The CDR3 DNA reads TGCAGCGTTGTCTTCTCCTACGAGCAGTACTTC. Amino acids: CSVVFSYEQYF.

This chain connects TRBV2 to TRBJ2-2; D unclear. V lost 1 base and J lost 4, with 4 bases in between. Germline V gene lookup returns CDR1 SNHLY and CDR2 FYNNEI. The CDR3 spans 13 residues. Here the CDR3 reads CASSEESTGELFF. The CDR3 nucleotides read TGTGCCAGCAGTGAAGAGTCCACCGGGGAGCTGTTTTTT.

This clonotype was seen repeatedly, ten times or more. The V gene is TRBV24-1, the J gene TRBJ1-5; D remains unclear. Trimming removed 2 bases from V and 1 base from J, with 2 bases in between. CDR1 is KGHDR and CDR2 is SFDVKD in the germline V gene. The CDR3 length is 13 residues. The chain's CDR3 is CATSDYSNQPQHF. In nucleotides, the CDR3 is TGTGCCACCAGTGATTACAGCAATCAGCCCCAGCATTTT.

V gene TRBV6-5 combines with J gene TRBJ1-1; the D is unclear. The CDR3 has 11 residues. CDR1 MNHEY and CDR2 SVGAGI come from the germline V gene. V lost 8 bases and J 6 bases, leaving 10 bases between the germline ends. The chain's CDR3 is CASLRPPEAFF. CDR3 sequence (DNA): TGTGCCAGCCTTAGGCCTCCTGAAGCTTTCTTT.

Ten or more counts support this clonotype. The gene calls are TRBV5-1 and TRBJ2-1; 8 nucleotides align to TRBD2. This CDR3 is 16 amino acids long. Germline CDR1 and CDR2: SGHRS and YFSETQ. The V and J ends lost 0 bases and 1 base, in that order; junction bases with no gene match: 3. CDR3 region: CASSLDPSGSYNEQFF. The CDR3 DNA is TGCGCCAGCAGCTTGGATCCTAGCGGGTCCTACAATGAGCAGTTCTTC.

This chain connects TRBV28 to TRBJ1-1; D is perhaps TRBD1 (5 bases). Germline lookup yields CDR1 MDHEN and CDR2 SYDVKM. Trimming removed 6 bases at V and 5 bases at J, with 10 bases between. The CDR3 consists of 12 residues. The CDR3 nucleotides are TGTGCCAGCAGGTCGACAGTTACTGAAGCTTTCTTT. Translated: CASRSTVTEAFF.

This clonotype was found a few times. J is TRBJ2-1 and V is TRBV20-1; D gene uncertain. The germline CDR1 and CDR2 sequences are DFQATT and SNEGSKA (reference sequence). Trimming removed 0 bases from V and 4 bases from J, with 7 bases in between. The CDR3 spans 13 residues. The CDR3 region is CSARETWYNEQFF. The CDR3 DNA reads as TGCAGTGCTAGAGAGACCTGGTACAATGAGCAGTTCTTC.